The 18 T cell receptor beta chains reported below all come from one sample, sequenced in a study of T cell responses to AZD1222 COVID-19 vaccine. Only in-frame clones appear in the TCRdb table, and some are missing; sequencing was by immunoSEQ multiplex PCR. The profile shows some 150,000 clones, under 95% of them singletons. The sample consisted of peripheral blood, taken 28 days after the second AZD1222 dose. These receptors were collected from an adult who received the AZD1222 COVID-19 vaccine.

The chain employs TRBV2 and TRBJ2-3; D remains unclear. The CDR3 runs 10 residues. V lost 6 bases and J 4 bases, leaving 2 bases between the germline ends. Germline V gene sequence: CDR1 SNHLY, CDR2 FYNNEI. CDR3 loop: CASRPDTQYF. CDR3 in DNA: TGTGCCAGCAGGCCAGATACGCAGTATTTT. Based on the CDR3 plus reference TRBV2 and TRBJ2-3, the full variable domain is EPEVTQTPSHQVTQMGQEVILRCVPISNHLYFYWYRQILGQKVEFLVSFYNNEISEKSEIFDDQFSVERPDGSNFTLKIRSTKLEDSAMYFCASRPDTQYFGPGTRLTVL.

V usage is TRBV6-6 and J usage is TRBJ1-1, with D tentatively TRBD1 (6 bases). Germline CDR1 MNHNY, CDR2 SVGAGI (reference sequence). This CDR3 has 15 amino acids. V was clipped by 8 bases and J by 5 bases, with 21 bases between them. CDR3 DNA sequence: TGTGCCAGCTCTGCTACCGCGGGGCAGGGGACTGAAGCTTTCTTT. Protein sequence: CASSATAGQGTEAFF.

CDR3 in DNA: TGTGCCAGCAGCTTGAACGGGGGATACAATGAGCAGTTCTTC. Translating it yields CASSLNGGYNEQFF. This sequence joins TRBV7-2 and TRBJ2-1, with a weak D call TRBD2 (6 bases). Germline V gene sequence: CDR1 SGHTA, CDR2 FQGNSA. CDR3 length: 14 amino acids. V lost 3 bases and J 4 bases, leaving 10 bases between the germline ends.

This chain links TRBV19 with TRBJ1-3; weak D call: TRBD1 (5 bases). The germline CDR1 and CDR2 sequences are LNHDA and SQIVND (reference sequence). With 3 bases removed from V and 0 bases from J, the gap between germline ends came to 15 bases. The CDR3 consists of 17 residues. CDR3 protein: CASSILGQDISGNTIYF. As DNA, the CDR3 is TGTGCCAGTAGTATTCTTGGACAAGACATCTCTGGAAACACCATATATTTT. The variable domain in full, with the rest retrieved from reference TRBV19 and TRBJ1-3, is DGGITQSPKYLFRKEGQNVTLSCEQNLNHDAMYWYRQDPGQGLRLIYYSQIVNDFQKGDIAEGYSVSREKKESFPLTVTSAQKNPTAFYLCASSILGQDISGNTIYFGEGSWLTVV.

The V and J genes are TRBV4-1 and TRBJ2-5; the D gene could be TRBD1 or TRBD2 (5 bases each). V lost 1 base to trimming and J lost 7 bases, with 16 bases between them. This CDR3 has 15 residues. Germline CDR1 reads MGHRA; CDR2 reads YSYEKL. The chain's CDR3 is CASSQAGPADWTQYF. DNA for the CDR3: TGCGCCAGCAGCCAAGCGGGACCGGCTGATTGGACCCAGTACTTC.

The chain recombines TRBV10-3 with TRBJ1-5; no clear D gene. The V and J ends lost 7 bases and 9 bases respectively, with 16 bases between them. CDR1 and CDR2 from the germline V gene are ENHRY and SYGVKD. This CDR3 spans 13 amino acids. Here the CDR3 reads CAIMEGPSRPQHF. CDR3 sequence (DNA): TGTGCCATCATGGAAGGACCCTCCAGGCCCCAGCATTTT.

This clone showed up just a few times. The CDR3 loop is CAWSVTDLNTEAFF. CDR3 coding DNA: TGTGCCTGGAGTGTGACAGACCTAAACACTGAAGCTTTCTTT. V gene TRBV30 combines with J gene TRBJ1-1; weak D call: TRBD1 (5 bases). V shed 0 bases and J shed 2 bases, with 10 bases lying between them. The CDR3 is 14 residues long. Germline V CDR1 and CDR2: GTSNPN, SVGIG (reference sequence).

This chain uses TRBV19 with TRBJ2-3; maybe TRBD1 (6 bases). This CDR3 has 13 amino acids. V lost 4 bases and J lost 8, with 13 bases in between. CDR1 is LNHDA, CDR2 SQIVND, per germline (reference sequence). CDR3 in DNA: TGTGCCAGTAGTAGACAGGATGGTGGTACGCAGTATTTT. As protein: CASSRQDGGTQYF.

This clone was picked up one time. The CDR3 sequence: CASSLIRGSDNEQFF. CDR3 DNA: TGCGCCAGCAGCTTAATACGGGGTTCCGACAATGAGCAGTTCTTC. The chain combines TRBV5-1 with TRBJ2-1, with a tentative D call TRBD2 (5 bases). Per the germline V gene, CDR1 is SGHRS and CDR2 is YFSETQ. The ends were cut back, 2 bases at V and 5 bases at J, with 14 bases in the middle. The CDR3 has 15 residues.

The chain carries TRBV7-9 and TRBJ2-1; TRBD2 is a possible D gene (6 bases). The germline V gene encodes CDR1 SEHNR and CDR2 FQNEAQ (reference sequence). The CDR3 is 16 amino acids. The ends were cut back, 1 base at V and 3 bases at J, with 13 bases in the middle. The CDR3 bases are TGTGCCAGCAGCTTAGGATTGGCGGGATACTACAATGAGCAGTTCTTC. As protein: CASSLGLAGYYNEQFF.

This chain connects TRBV11-2 to TRBJ1-1, with D unresolved. There are 13 residues in the CDR3. V was clipped by 1 base and J by 5 bases, with 8 bases between them. Germline CDR1 and CDR2: SGHAT and FQNNGV. CDR3 sequence (DNA): TGTGCCAGCAGCTTAGTGGCAGCAACTGAAGCTTTCTTT. Its translation: CASSLVAATEAFF.

V and J are TRBV28 and TRBJ1-4; the D is unclear. This CDR3 contains 13 residues. Germline CDR1 reads MDHEN; CDR2 reads SYDVKM. The germline V and J ends were trimmed by 7 bases and 0 bases, with 6 bases remaining between them. CDR3 in amino acids: CASNPPTNEKLFF. DNA for the CDR3: TGTGCCAGCAACCCCCCAACTAATGAAAAACTGTTTTTT. Full variable domain (missing parts from reference TRBV28 and TRBJ1-4): DVKVTQSSRYLVKRTGEKVFLECVQDMDHENMFWYRQDPGLGLRLIYFSYDVKMKEKGDIPEGYSVSREKKERFSLILESASTNQTSMYLCASNPPTNEKLFFGSGTQLSVL.

V and J are TRBV11-2 and TRBJ1-1, with D possibly TRBD1 on 5 matching bases. The germline V gene has CDR1 SGHAT and CDR2 FQNNGV. The CDR3 has 15 amino acids. V lost 2 bases and J 4 bases, leaving 14 bases between the germline ends. The CDR3 sequence: CASSLRASGGTEAFF. CDR3 DNA: TGTGCCAGCAGCTTACGGGCAAGCGGGGGCACTGAAGCTTTCTTT.

The chain is built from TRBV11-2 and TRBJ2-1; 10 bases fit TRBD2. Trimming at V came to 6 bases and at J to 7 bases, leaving 9 bases not matched to a gene. Germline CDR1 and CDR2: SGHAT and FQNNGV. This CDR3 is built from 15 residues. CDR3 DNA: TGTGCCAGCAGGTCAACTAGCGGGATAGGGAATGAGCAGTTCTTC. Translating gives CASRSTSGIGNEQFF.

The chain links TRBV27 to TRBJ2-1; 12 bases are shared with TRBD2. Unmatched junction bases numbered 8, after V lost 6 bases and J lost 8 bases. The CDR3 sequence is 15 residues long. CDR1 is MNHEY and CDR2 is SMNVEV in the germline V gene (reference sequence). CDR3 nucleotide sequence: TGTGCCAGCAGCAAGAGAGGACTAGCGGGACATGAGCAGTTCTTC. This sequence encodes CASSKRGLAGHEQFF.

The genes are TRBV19 and TRBJ1-1; 7 nucleotides match TRBD1. The CDR3 extends over 12 amino acids. With V trimmed by 11 bases and J by 9 bases, 12 bases remained unmatched. The germline V gene encodes CDR1 LNHDA and CDR2 SQIVND (reference sequence). The CDR3 sequence: CASINSRGKAFF. The CDR3 DNA reads as TGTGCCTCGATTAACTCCAGGGGGAAAGCTTTCTTT.

The rearrangement uses TRBV24-1 and TRBJ1-2, with a possible D match to TRBD1 (6 bases). The CDR3 is made up of 14 amino acids. V lost 7 bases and J 1 base, leaving 12 bases between the germline ends. The germline CDR1 and CDR2 sequences are KGHDR and SFDVKD. This CDR3 is CATSHRAYNYGYTF. The CDR3 region has the DNA TGTGCCACCAGCCACAGGGCATATAACTATGGCTACACCTTC.

The V and J genes are TRBV7-6 and TRBJ2-2; TRBD2 might be the D (5 bases). Germline CDR1 is SGHVS and CDR2 is FNYEAQ. This CDR3 contains 15 residues. Trimming took 8 bases from V and 6 from J, leaving 19 bases between them. This chain's CDR3 is CASFPGSGSAGELFF. CDR3 DNA sequence: TGTGCCAGCTTCCCGGGGAGCGGTTCGGCCGGGGAGCTGTTTTTT.